One and the same sample provided the 23 T cell receptor beta chains below, sequenced in a study of blood T cell repertoires in COVID-19. This table comes from immunoSEQ multiplex PCR, and its TCRdb copy is limited to in-frame clones, with some not included. The sample shows 180,000 or so clones, more than 65% of them seen only once. Source material: PBMCs or T cells enriched from blood (not recorded which). Receptor source: a man aged 45-65 years who had recovered from COVID-19.

The rearrangement uses TRBV7-6 and TRBJ2-7; TRBD1 matches 9 bases. Per the germline V gene, CDR1 is SGHVS and CDR2 is FNYEAQ. The CDR3 runs to 14 residues. J was trimmed by 9 bases and V by 1 base; bases with no gene match: 7. The CDR3 DNA reads TGTGCCAGCAGCTTAGGGGGACAGGGTGTTGTGCAGTACTTC. This encodes CASSLGGQGVVQYF.

The chain carries TRBV18 and TRBJ2-7; a weak D match, TRBD1 (6 bases). The V end lost 3 bases, the J end lost 6 bases, and 15 bases lay between the germline ends. The germline V gene has CDR1 KGHSH and CDR2 LQKENI. The CDR3 sequence is 14 residues long. The CDR3 region has the DNA TGTGCCAGCTCACCCAACAGGGCTCGAGGCGAGCAGTACTTC. This gives the protein CASSPNRARGEQYF.

The table lists this clone with a few counts. V gene TRBV10-1 combines with J gene TRBJ2-2; D ambiguous. Germline V lookup: CDR1 WNHNN, CDR2 SYGVQD (reference sequence). V lost 2 bases, J lost 5 bases, and 9 bases lay in between. The CDR3 is 14 residues long. The CDR3, as DNA: TGCGCCAGCAGTGAGACCCCAGGTACCGGGGAGCTGTTTTTT. Translated: CASSETPGTGELFF.

This clone is a singleton in its sample. The chain employs TRBV6-1 and TRBJ1-3, with 9 positions matching TRBD1. The CDR3 is made up of 16 amino acids. Per the germline V gene, CDR1 is MNHNS and CDR2 is SASEGT. J was trimmed by 0 bases and V by 4 bases; bases with no gene match: 4. Here the CDR3 reads CASSGPTGGSGNTIYF. The CDR3 DNA reads as TGTGCCAGCAGTGGTCCGACAGGGGGCTCTGGAAACACCATATATTTT.

This rearrangement joins TRBV5-4 to TRBJ1-2; 9 nucleotides match TRBD1. The V gene's germline CDR1 is SGHNT and CDR2 YYREEE (reference sequence). Unmatched junction bases numbered 12, after V lost 0 bases and J lost 0 bases. The CDR3 spans 19 residues. CDR3 sequence: CASSLAGTGIIGANYGYTF. As DNA, the CDR3 is TGTGCCAGCAGCTTGGCCGGGACAGGGATTATCGGAGCTAACTATGGCTACACCTTC. The full variable domain, its missing parts supplied by reference TRBV5-4 and TRBJ1-2, is ETGVTQSPTHLIKTRGQQVTLRCSSQSGHNTVSWYQQALGQGPQFIFQYYREEENGRGNFPPRFSGLQFPNYSSELNVNALELDDSALYLCASSLAGTGIIGANYGYTFGSGTRLTVV.

J is TRBJ2-3 and V is TRBV10-2; TRBD1 aligns across 7 bases. Germline V CDR1 and CDR2: WSHSY, SAAADI. V gave up 8 bases and J gave up 5 bases; unmatched junction bases: 16. This CDR3 spans 16 amino acids. CDR3 sequence (DNA): TGCGCCAGCTGCAGACAGACAGGGCCCGCTCTAGATACGCAGTATTTT. It is translated as CASCRQTGPALDTQYF.

The V and J genes are TRBV5-1 and TRBJ2-5; D remains ambiguous. CDR3 length: 13 amino acids. V was pared by 1 base and J by 3 bases, with 7 bases between. Per the germline V gene, CDR1 is SGHRS and CDR2 is YFSETQ. The CDR3 region is CASSLNAKETQYF. As DNA, the CDR3 is TGCGCCAGCAGCTTGAATGCGAAAGAGACCCAGTACTTC. The whole variable domain, filled in from reference TRBV5-1 and TRBJ2-5, reads KAGVTQTPRYLIKTRGQQVTLSCSPISGHRSVSWYQQTPGQGLQFLFEYFSETQRNKGNFPGRFSGRQFSNSRSEMNVSTLELGDSALYLCASSLNAKETQYFGPGTRLLVL.

This clone has more than one count but fewer than ten. This chain uses TRBV6-4 with TRBJ1-6, with D maybe TRBD1 (5 bases). The CDR3 runs 13 residues. V was pared by 8 bases and J by 6 bases, with 11 bases between. The V gene's germline CDR1 is MRHNA and CDR2 SNTAGT. The CDR3 here is CASRRDFNSPLHF. CDR3 nucleotides: TGTGCCAGCCGCAGGGACTTTAATTCACCCCTCCACTTT.

The V and J genes are TRBV29-1 and TRBJ1-1; D perhaps matches TRBD1 (6 bases). From germline, CDR1 is SQVTM and CDR2 ANQGSEA. The CDR3 extends over 14 amino acids. V lost 6 bases and J 4 bases, leaving 18 bases between the germline ends. In DNA form, the CDR3 reads TGCAGCGTGCGTACAGGGATGAGGGGCACTGAAGCTTTCTTT. It encodes CSVRTGMRGTEAFF.

The J gene is TRBJ2-7, the V gene TRBV11-2; D ambiguous. CDR1 is SGHAT and CDR2 is FQNNGV in the germline V gene. The CDR3 totals 13 residues. V was clipped by 2 bases and J by 1 base, with 6 bases between them. CDR3 nucleotides: TGTGCCAGCAGCTTACCCAGTTCCTACGAGCAGTACTTC. It codes for CASSLPSSYEQYF. Combining the CDR3 with reference TRBV11-2 and TRBJ2-7 gives the whole variable domain EAGVAQSPRYKIIEKRQSVAFWCNPISGHATLYWYQQILGQGPKLLIQFQNNGVVDDSQLPKDRFSAERLKGVDSTLKIQPAKLEDSAVYLCASSLPSSYEQYFGPGTRLTVT.

There are a few counts of this clone. The chain employs TRBV11-2 and TRBJ1-6; D gene ambiguous. The CDR3 totals 14 residues. Germline V gene data show CDR1 as SGHAT and CDR2 as FQNNGV. Trimming stripped 5 bases from V and 4 bases from J, with 9 bases between. CDR3 DNA sequence: TGTGCCAGCAGCAAACAGCCTTATAATTCACCCCTCCACTTT. Translation: CASSKQPYNSPLHF.

CDR3 in DNA: TGTGCCAGCAGCGTAGCCGGCACAGGGCTCTATGGCTACACCTTC. Translating gives CASSVAGTGLYGYTF. This chain uses TRBV9 with TRBJ1-2; possible D gene TRBD1, 6 bases. CDR1 and CDR2 from the germline V gene are SGDLS and YYNGEE. V was clipped by 0 bases and J by 4 bases, with 13 bases between them. This CDR3 spans 15 amino acids.

This chain uses TRBV27 with TRBJ1-4, with 9 bases aligning to TRBD1. This CDR3 spans 14 amino acids. Germline trimming cut 6 bases from V and 7 bases from J; bases unmatched to any gene: 6. Germline loops: CDR1 MNHEY, CDR2 SMNVEV (reference sequence). DNA of the CDR3: TGTGCCAGCAGCGCCGGGACAGGGACTGAAAAACTGTTTTTT. It encodes CASSAGTGTEKLFF.

The chain employs TRBV5-1 and TRBJ1-1; 7 nucleotides line up with TRBD1. The trim removed 4 bases at V and 1 base at J, leaving 4 bases unmatched. This CDR3 has 14 residues. Germline values: CDR1 SGHRS, CDR2 YFSETQ. This CDR3 reads CASSQGQPNTEAFF. CDR3 DNA: TGCGCCAGCAGCCAGGGACAGCCGAACACTGAAGCTTTCTTT.

The sample holds one count of this clone. The sample has other DNA sequences that encode this CDR3 too. The chain combines TRBV3-1 (or the pseudogene TRBV3-2) with TRBJ2-5; D is ambiguous. This CDR3 spans 13 amino acids. Germline CDR1 is LGHDT and CDR2 is YNNKEL (reference sequence). V lost 4 bases and J lost 4, with 10 bases in between. CDR3 loop: CASSRRGGETQYF. The CDR3 coding sequence is TGTGCCAGCAGCCGGAGAGGTGGAGAGACCCAGTACTTC.

The chain uses TRBV5-1 and TRBJ2-5, with D maybe TRBD1 (5 bases). From germline, CDR1 is SGHRS and CDR2 YFSETQ. With 4 bases removed from V and 5 bases from J, the gap between germline ends came to 30 bases. The CDR3 is made up of 19 amino acids. CDR3 sequence: CASSRSPGFNLALGETQYF. DNA of the CDR3: TGCGCCAGCAGCCGTTCTCCAGGGTTTAATCTGGCCTTGGGGGAGACCCAGTACTTC.

V gene TRBV14 combines with J gene TRBJ2-3; 10 bases map to TRBD1. The CDR3 has 15 amino acids. The ends lost 5 bases at V and 8 bases at J; junction bases unmatched: 10. Germline CDR1 is SGHDN and CDR2 is FVKESK. This CDR3 is CASSSPGQGWVTQYF. DNA for the CDR3: TGTGCCAGCAGCAGTCCGGGACAGGGGTGGGTTACGCAGTATTTT.

This clone was seen only a few times. The chain carries TRBV11-1 and TRBJ1-4; TRBD1 matches 8 bases. Germline-derived CDR1 and CDR2 are SGHAT and FQDESV (reference sequence). The CDR3 loop spans 15 amino acids. J was trimmed by 8 bases and V by 1 base; bases with no gene match: 6. The DNA for the CDR3 is TGTGCCAGCAGCTTAGAGACAGGGGTCCTGGAAAAACTGTTTTTT. It translates to CASSLETGVLEKLFF.

This clone has a single count. V gene TRBV4-1 combines with J gene TRBJ1-6, with D unclear. The CDR3 length is 15 residues. Per the germline V gene, CDR1 is MGHRA and CDR2 is YSYEKL. The V end lost 3 bases, the J end lost 11 bases, and 17 bases lay between the germline ends. CDR3 protein: CASSQQEDRRAPLHF. Written as DNA, the CDR3 is TGCGCCAGCAGCCAGCAAGAAGATCGCCGAGCACCCCTCCACTTT.

The chain uses TRBV7-9 and TRBJ2-7; D might be TRBD1 (5 bases). From germline, CDR1 is SEHNR and CDR2 FQNEAQ (reference sequence). V gave up 1 base and J gave up 2 bases, with 6 bases separating them. The CDR3 has 13 residues. CDR3 sequence reads: CASSLEGPYEQYF. In nucleotides, the CDR3 is TGTGCCAGCAGCTTAGAGGGGCCCTACGAGCAGTACTTC.

The chain couples TRBV3-1 (or the pseudogene TRBV3-2) to TRBJ2-7, with TRBD1 matching over 9 bases. The junction had 7 bases not matched to a gene; V was cut back by 1 base and J by 6 bases. The CDR3 covers 15 residues. From germline, CDR1 is LGHDT and CDR2 YNNKEL (reference sequence). The chain's CDR3 is CASSQAPGQGVEQYF. CDR3 sequence (DNA): TGTGCCAGCAGCCAAGCCCCGGGACAGGGAGTCGAGCAGTACTTC.

This clone was seen a single time. The J gene is TRBJ2-5, the V gene TRBV30; 7 bases match TRBD2. CDR3 length: 14 residues. The J segment lost 5 bases and the V segment lost 2 bases, leaving 8 bases of the junction unmatched. CDR1 and CDR2 from the germline V gene are GTSNPN and SVGIG (reference sequence). As DNA, the CDR3 is TGTGCCTGGAGTCCGGGGGGAGTTCTGGAGACCCAGTACTTC. Translated, it gives CAWSPGGVLETQYF.

The V gene is TRBV2, the J gene TRBJ2-1; tentative D call: TRBD1 (6 bases). The germline V gene has CDR1 SNHLY and CDR2 FYNNEI. Deletions cut 6 bases from V and 5 bases from J, with 17 bases between. The CDR3 loop spans 15 amino acids. The CDR3 sequence is CASRVQGNYNNEQFF. CDR3 nucleotide sequence: TGTGCCAGCAGGGTACAGGGAAATTATAACAATGAGCAGTTCTTC.